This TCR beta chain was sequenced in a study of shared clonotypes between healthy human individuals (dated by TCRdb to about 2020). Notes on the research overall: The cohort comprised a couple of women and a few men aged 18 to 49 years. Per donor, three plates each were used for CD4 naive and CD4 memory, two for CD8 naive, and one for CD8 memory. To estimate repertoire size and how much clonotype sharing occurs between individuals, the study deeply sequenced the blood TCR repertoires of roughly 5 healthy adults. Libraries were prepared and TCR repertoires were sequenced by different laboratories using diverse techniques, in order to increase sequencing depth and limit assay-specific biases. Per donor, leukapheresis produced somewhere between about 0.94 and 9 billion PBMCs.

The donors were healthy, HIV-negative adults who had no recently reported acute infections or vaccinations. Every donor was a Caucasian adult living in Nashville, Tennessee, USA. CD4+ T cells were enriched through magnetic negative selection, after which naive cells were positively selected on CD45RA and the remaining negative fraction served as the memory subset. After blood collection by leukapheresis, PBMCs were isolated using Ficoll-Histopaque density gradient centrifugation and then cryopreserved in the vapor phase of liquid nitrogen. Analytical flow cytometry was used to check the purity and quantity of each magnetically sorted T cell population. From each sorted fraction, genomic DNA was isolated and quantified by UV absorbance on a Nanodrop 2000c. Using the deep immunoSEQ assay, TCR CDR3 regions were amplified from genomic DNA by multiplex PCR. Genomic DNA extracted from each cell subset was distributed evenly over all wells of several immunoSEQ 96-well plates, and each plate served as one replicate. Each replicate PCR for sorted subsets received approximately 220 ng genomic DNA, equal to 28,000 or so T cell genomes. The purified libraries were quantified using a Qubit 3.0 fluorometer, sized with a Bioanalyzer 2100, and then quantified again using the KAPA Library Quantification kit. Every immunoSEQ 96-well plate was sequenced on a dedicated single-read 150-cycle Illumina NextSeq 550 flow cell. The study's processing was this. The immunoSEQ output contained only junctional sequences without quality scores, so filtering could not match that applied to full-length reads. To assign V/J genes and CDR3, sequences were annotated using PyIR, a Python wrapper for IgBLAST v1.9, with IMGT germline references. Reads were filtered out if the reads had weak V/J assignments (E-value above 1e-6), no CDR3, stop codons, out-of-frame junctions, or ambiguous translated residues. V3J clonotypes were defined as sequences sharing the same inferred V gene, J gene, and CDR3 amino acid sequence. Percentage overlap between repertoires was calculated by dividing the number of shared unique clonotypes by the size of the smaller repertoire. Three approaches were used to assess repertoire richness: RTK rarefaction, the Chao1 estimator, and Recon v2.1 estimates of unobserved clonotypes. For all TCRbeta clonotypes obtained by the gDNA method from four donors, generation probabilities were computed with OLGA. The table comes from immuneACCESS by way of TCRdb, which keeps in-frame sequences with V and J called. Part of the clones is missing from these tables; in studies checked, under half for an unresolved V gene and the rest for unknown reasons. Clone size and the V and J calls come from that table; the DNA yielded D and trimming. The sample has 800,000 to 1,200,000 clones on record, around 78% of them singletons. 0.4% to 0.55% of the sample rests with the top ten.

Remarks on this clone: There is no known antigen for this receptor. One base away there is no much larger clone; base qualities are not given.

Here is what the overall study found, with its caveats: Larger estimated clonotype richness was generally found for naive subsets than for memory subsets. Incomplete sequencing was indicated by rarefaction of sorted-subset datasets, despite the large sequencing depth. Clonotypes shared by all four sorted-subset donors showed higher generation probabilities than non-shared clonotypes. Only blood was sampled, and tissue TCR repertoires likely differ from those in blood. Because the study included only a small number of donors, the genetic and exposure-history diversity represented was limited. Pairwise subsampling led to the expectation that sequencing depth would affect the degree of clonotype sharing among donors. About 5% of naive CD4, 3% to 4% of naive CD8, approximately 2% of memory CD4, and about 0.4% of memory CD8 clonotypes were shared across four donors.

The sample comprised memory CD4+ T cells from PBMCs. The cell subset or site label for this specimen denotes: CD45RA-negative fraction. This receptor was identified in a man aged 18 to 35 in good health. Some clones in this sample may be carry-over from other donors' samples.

The DNA reads TGTGCCAGCAGTGAAATCGGAGACAATGAGCAGTTCTTC. This gives the protein CASSEIGDNEQFF. This chain joins TRBV2 to TRBJ2-1, with the D gene not clear enough to name. V lost 2 bases and J lost 5 bases; the stretch between them is 7 bases long. The CDR3 runs 13 residues from the cysteine to the phenylalanine. CDR3 DNA is the only sequence kept; it has 39 bases, read in frame from the first base. Reading the germline V gene gives CDR1 SNHLY and CDR2 FYNNEI.